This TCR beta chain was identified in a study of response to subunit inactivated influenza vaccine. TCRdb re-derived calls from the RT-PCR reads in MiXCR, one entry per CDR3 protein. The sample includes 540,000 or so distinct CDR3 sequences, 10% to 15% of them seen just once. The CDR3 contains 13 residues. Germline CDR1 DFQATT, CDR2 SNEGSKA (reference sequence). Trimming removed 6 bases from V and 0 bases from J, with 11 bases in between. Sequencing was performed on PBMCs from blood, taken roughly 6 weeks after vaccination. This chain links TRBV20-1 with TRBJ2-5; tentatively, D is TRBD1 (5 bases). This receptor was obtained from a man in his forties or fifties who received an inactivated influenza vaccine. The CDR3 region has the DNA TGCAGTGCCAAGGGGCCCGACCAAGAGACCCAGTACTTC. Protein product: CSAKGPDQETQYF.